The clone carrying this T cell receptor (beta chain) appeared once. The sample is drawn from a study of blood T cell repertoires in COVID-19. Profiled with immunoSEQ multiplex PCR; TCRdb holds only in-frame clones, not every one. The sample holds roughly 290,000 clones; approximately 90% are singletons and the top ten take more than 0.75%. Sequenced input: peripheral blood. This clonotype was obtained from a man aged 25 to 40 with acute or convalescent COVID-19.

The CDR3 is CASSIGQGSYEQYF. CDR3 bases: TGTGCCAGTAGTATAGGGCAGGGTTCCTACGAGCAGTACTTC. The rearrangement joins TRBV19 to TRBJ2-7; possibly TRBD1 for D (5 bases). The CDR3 is 14 amino acids. The germline CDR1 and CDR2 sequences are LNHDA and SQIVND (reference sequence). The V end was cut by 1 base, the J end by 1 base, with 8 bases between.